Listed below are T cell receptor beta chains from one sample, sequenced in a study of cytotoxic CD8 clonotypes in ibrutinib-treated CLL. The table came from immunoSEQ multiplex PCR; TCRdb's copy has only in-frame clones and leaves some out. The data contain fewer than 400,000 clones, 67% of them singletons. This specimen consisted of PBMCs, obtained after 36 months of ibrutinib treatment. The receptors shown here come from a human donor with chronic lymphocytic leukemia. Each CDR3 is given with its conserved first and last residue. D genes are given only for firm matches. Part of the rows lack a size; the others show once, few, many or a class for expanded clones.

cdr3_nt | cdr3_aa | j_call | clone_size | d_call | v_call
TGCGCCAGCAGCTTGCTCTCAGGAGTGGTCGGGAAGCAGTACTTC | CASSLLSGVVGKQYF | TRBJ2-7 | NA | NA | TRBV5-1
TGTGCCAGCAGCGCCAACGGACAGGGTGCCGGGGAGCTGTTTTTT | CASSANGQGAGELFF | TRBJ2-2 | NA | TRBD1 | TRBV6-5
TGTGCCAGCAGTTCCCCCCGCGGTATCTCCTACAATGAGCAGTTCTTC | CASSSPRGISYNEQFF | TRBJ2-1 | once | NA | TRBV27
TGCGCCAGCAGCCAAGGGGGTGGTTCGCGCAACACCGGGGAGCTGTTTTTT | CASSQGGGSRNTGELFF | TRBJ2-2 | few | NA | TRBV4-1
TGCGCCAGCAGTGAGAAGAGGGTCAATGAGCAGTTCTTC | CASSEKRVNEQFF | TRBJ2-1 | NA | NA | TRBV10-1
TGTGCCAGCAGGGAGGGTTTCGAGACCCAGTACTTC | CASREGFETQYF | TRBJ2-5 | NA | NA | TRBV2
TGTGCCAGCAGGCCACCCGGGCCCCACAATGAGCAGTTCTTC | CASRPPGPHNEQFF | TRBJ2-1 | NA | NA | TRBV6-5
TGCGCCAGCAGCTTGTCCCCCGGGGCTAGCGGGAGAGGTAGTGAGCAGTTCTTC | CASSLSPGASGRGSEQFF | TRBJ2-1 | once | TRBD2 | TRBV5-1
TGTGCCAGCACCATCTTGGGGACAGAAGAGACCCAGTACTTC | CASTILGTEETQYF | TRBJ2-5 | NA | TRBD1 | TRBV5-6
TGCGCCAGCAGCTCCTGGCAGGGACGGTTGAACACCGGGGAGCTGTTTTTT | CASSSWQGRLNTGELFF | TRBJ2-2 | NA | NA | TRBV4-1
TGTGCCAGTAGTACCCCCGGACTAGGGAATGAGCAGTTCTTC | CASSTPGLGNEQFF | TRBJ2-1 | NA | TRBD2 | TRBV19
TGTGCCAGCAGCTTTTACAGGACCTCGAACACCGGGGAGCTGTTTTTT | CASSFYRTSNTGELFF | TRBJ2-2 | many | NA | TRBV7-8
TGTGCCAGCAGGATCGACGGTAACACTGAAGCTTTCTTT | CASRIDGNTEAFF | TRBJ1-1 | once | NA | TRBV5-4
TGTGCCAGCAGTGAAAAGAGTATAGGGCCCAAAAACATTCAGTACTTC | CASSEKSIGPKNIQYF | TRBJ2-4 | NA | NA | TRBV2
TGCGCCAGCAGCAGCGGACTTTACGAGCAGTACTTC | CASSSGLYEQYF | TRBJ2-7 | NA | NA | TRBV5-1
TGTGCCAGCAGAGACAGGGGGAGCACAGATACGCAGTATTTT | CASRDRGSTDTQYF | TRBJ2-3 | NA | TRBD1 | TRBV7-2
TGCGCCAGCAGCCGCGTGGCATCCTACGAGCAGTACTTC | CASSRVASYEQYF | TRBJ2-7 | NA | NA | TRBV4-1
TGTGCCAGCAGAGGAGGGGGCGAGACCCAGTACTTC | CASRGGGETQYF | TRBJ2-5 | NA | NA | TRBV9
TGTGCCAGCAGCTCCCGAGGACTGGCGAGCACTGAAGCTTTCTTT | CASSSRGLASTEAFF | TRBJ1-1 | NA | NA | TRBV7-9
TGTGCCAGCAGTGATAGCAGATGGGGTGAGCAGTTCTTC | CASSDSRWGEQFF | TRBJ2-1 | NA | NA | TRBV6-1
TGTGCCAGCAGCGTTATGGGGGAGCTGTTTTTT | CASSVMGELFF | TRBJ2-2 | few | NA | TRBV9
TGCGCCAGCAGCACTCCCGGGACAGCGGGTGGCTACACCTTC | CASSTPGTAGGYTF | TRBJ1-2 | NA | TRBD1 | TRBV5-1
TGTGCCAGCTCACCAACACAGGGCCATGGCTACACCTTC | CASSPTQGHGYTF | TRBJ1-2 | NA | NA | TRBV18
TGCGCCAGCAGTCCCCCGCCGGGACTAGCGGGAGTGACATACGAGCAGTACTTC | CASSPPPGLAGVTYEQYF | TRBJ2-7 | NA | TRBD2 | TRBV23-1